This TCR beta chain was identified in a study of human T cells and chemical hapten exposure. Study outcomes and limitations: Clustering by CDR3 similarity yielded significantly more large clusters from expanded TCRs than controls.

Per the germline V gene, CDR1 is SGHKS and CDR2 is YYEKEE (reference sequence). The CDR3 runs to 15 residues. After removal of 5 bases from V and 5 bases from J, the junction contained 5 bases not matched to a gene. The time point here: patch test 2, 6 weeks after DPC sensitization. Treatment described: therapeutic diphenylcyclopropenone sensitization with weekly scalp DPC. Patients had alopecia, were aged 18 to 70, and were not pregnant. Attachment of unique molecular identifiers to individual cDNA molecules was performed in the library. TCRdb passed the RACE reads through MiXCR, listing each CDR3 protein once. The sample lists a few hundred thousand distinct CDR3 sequences, about 6% occurring once. Comment on this clonotype: The antigen remains unidentified.

The chain links TRBV5-5 to TRBJ2-5, with 14 bases identical to TRBD2. This TCR was sampled from a woman aged 18-29 years with alopecia areata. Some clones in this sample may be carry-over from other donors' samples. Sequenced here: whole blood, sampled in connection with sensitization to the hapten diphenylcyclopropenone (DPC). CDR3 protein: CASSFGLAGGETQYF. Here the CDR3 DNA reads TGTGCCAGCAGTTTCGGACTAGCGGGGGGCGAGACCCAGTACTTC.